This T cell receptor beta chain originates from a study of cytomegalovirus exposure and HLA in healthy donors. Study-level information: The 500 to 750 first-cohort repertoires and the roughly 120 validation repertoires shared the same platform, a later analysis reported.

Some clones are missing from TCRdb's copy, which holds only in-frame ones; the method was immunoSEQ multiplex PCR. The sample contains approximately 280,000 clones, around 89% of which appear only once. The sample taken for sequencing was PBMCs. The receptor was isolated from a woman under 30 in good health and CMV-seronegative.

CDR3 region: CSVLRQGQGYEQFF. CDR3 in DNA: TGCAGCGTTTTGAGACAGGGGCAGGGTTATGAGCAGTTCTTC. V gene TRBV29-1 combines with J gene TRBJ2-1; 8 bases align to TRBD1. Trimming took 5 bases from V and 8 from J; bases not matched to a gene: 11. CDR1 is SQVTM and CDR2 is ANQGSEA in the germline V gene. The CDR3 length is 14 residues.